The present T cell receptor beta chain was sequenced within a study of shared clonotypes between healthy human individuals. Study results and limitations: The study sampled only blood, and tissue repertoires likely differ.

With respect to this clone: Its cognate antigen is unknown.

The CDR3 is 15 amino acids. V was pared by 3 bases and J by 0 bases, with 4 bases of the junction left unmatched. Germline lookup yields CDR1 SGDLS and CDR2 YYNGEE. Positive CCR7 selection of CD45RO-negative cells yielded the naive CD8 cells, and terminally differentiated effector memory CD45RA+ cells were excluded. Some clones are missing from TCRdb's copy, which holds only in-frame ones; the method was immunoSEQ multiplex PCR. Of over 2 million clones in the sample, less than 95% are singletons; the top ten hold 0.9% to 1.3%. The TCR sequence derives from a man aged 18 to 30 in good health. This chain joins TRBV9 and TRBJ2-7, with 9 bases that match TRBD2. The sample was naive CD8+ T cells sorted from blood. Here the CDR3 DNA reads TGTGCCAGCAGCGCTAGCGGGGCGCACTCCTACGAGCAGTACTTC. The encoded protein is CASSASGAHSYEQYF. Complete variable domain (other parts from reference TRBV9 and TRBJ2-7): DSGVTQTPKHLITATGQRVTLRCSPRSGDLSVYWYQQSLDQGLQFLIQYYNGEERAKGNILERFSAQQFPDLHSELNLSSLELGDSALYFCASSASGAHSYEQYFGPGTRLTVT.